One and the same sample provided the 21 T cell receptor beta chains below, sequenced in a study of CD8+CD57+ T cells in acquired aplastic anemia. Genomic DNA acted as the template from which TCR beta VDJ combination and CDR3 sequence profiling were carried out. TCRdb fed the reads into MiXCR, producing one record per CDR3 protein. The sample has about 180,000 distinct CDR3 sequences; 40% to 50% are singletons. Sequences were obtained from sorted CD4+, CD8+, or CD8+CD57+ T cells (not recorded which) from PBMCs. These receptors came from a human donor in good health.

As regards this clonotype: This may arise from a read error, as a much more abundant clone is one base away. CDR3 bases: TGTGCCGGCAGCGTAATTGCCGGGACTAGCGGAGATGAGCAGTTCTTC. Translation gives CAGSVIAGTSGDEQFF. The rearrangement joins TRBV9 to TRBJ2-1, with 11 bases fitting TRBD2. Germline V CDR1 and CDR2: SGDLS, YYNGEE. The CDR3 contains 16 residues.

As concerns this clonotype: A much larger clone differs from this one at a single base, so this may be a read error. The CDR3 carries no conserved terminal phenylalanine or tryptophan, so it likely arises from a read error. V is TRBV11-3 and J is TRBJ1-1; D gene unclear. The CDR3 runs to 13 residues. Germline V lookup: CDR1 SGHNT, CDR2 YENEEA. V lost 3 bases and J 8 bases, leaving 13 bases between the germline ends. CDR3 region: CASSLTGISEAFS. In DNA form, the CDR3 reads TGTGCCAGCAGCTTGACCGGGATTTCGGAAGCTTTCTCT.

This clonotype was observed many times. The chain links TRBV2 to TRBJ2-2, with 10 bases aligning to TRBD1. Germline CDR1 SNHLY, CDR2 FYNNEI. Germline trimming cut 4 bases from V and 6 bases from J; bases unmatched to any gene: 5. The CDR3 totals 15 residues. The CDR3 here is CASSGTGGSSGELFF. The CDR3, as DNA: TGTGCCAGCAGTGGGACAGGGGGGTCATCCGGGGAGCTGTTTTTT.

This clonotype was counted once. The genes are TRBV24-1 and TRBJ1-5; D gene ambiguous. Trimming left V 4 bases short and J 8 bases short, with 8 bases between. Germline V gene data show CDR1 as KGHDR and CDR2 as SFDVKD. The CDR3 consists of 12 residues. CDR3 DNA: TGTGCCACCAGTGAGAGGGAAAAGCCCCAGCATTTT. Residues: CATSEREKPQHF.

The V gene is TRBV7-9, the J gene TRBJ2-1; D ambiguous. V was pared by 5 bases and J by 6 bases, with 8 bases between. Germline loops: CDR1 SEHNR, CDR2 FQNEAQ (reference sequence). CDR3 size: 12 residues. In DNA form, the CDR3 reads TGTGCCAGCAGCGCAACTGCCAATGAGCAGTTCTTC. It specifies CASSATANEQFF.

This clonotype was recorded a few times. The gene calls are TRBV11-1 and TRBJ2-1, with 9 nucleotides matching TRBD1. The V gene end was trimmed by 4 bases and the J gene end by 1 base; junction bases not matched to a gene: 17. The CDR3 is made up of 20 amino acids. In germline, CDR1 is SGHAT, CDR2 FQDESV (reference sequence). In DNA, the CDR3 is TGTGCCAGCAGCTCATACACCCCGGGACAGGGTCAATCATCCTACAATGAGCAGTTCTTC. This encodes CASSSYTPGQGQSSYNEQFF.

The chain uses TRBV7-3 and TRBJ2-7, with 7 nucleotides matching TRBD2. V shed 2 bases and J 2 bases; nucleotides not matched to a gene: 9. This CDR3 comprises 16 residues. Germline CDR1 reads SGHTA; CDR2 reads FQGTGA. CDR3 region: CASSLAGGAGTYEQYF. The CDR3, as DNA: TGTGCCAGCAGCTTAGCCGGCGGAGCGGGAACCTACGAGCAGTACTTC.

This clonotype has ten or more counts. The rearrangement uses TRBV12-3 or TRBV12-4 and TRBJ1-6; the D is unclear. The CDR3 contains 14 residues. V gave up 3 bases and J gave up 6 bases, with 9 bases separating them. CDR3 coding DNA: TGTGCCAGCAGTTTTCAGAGTCTTAATTCACCCCTCCACTTT. Its protein is CASSFQSLNSPLHF.

This clonotype has at least ten counts. Its ends do not fully match the called genes, so a read error is possible. The chain couples TRBV5-8 to TRBJ1-4; TRBD1 might be the D (6 bases). The CDR3 spans 12 residues. Germline V gene sequence: CDR1 SGHTS, CDR2 YDEGEE. The DNA for the CDR3 is TGTGCCAGCACCGAAAGGACAGTTACCCCACTATTT. Protein product: CASTERTVTPLF. The whole variable domain, remainder taken from reference TRBV5-8 and TRBJ1-4, is EAGVTQSPTHLIKTRGQQATLRCSPISGHTSVYWYQQALGLGLQFLLWYDEGEERNRGNFPPRFSGRQFPNYSSELNVNALELEDSALYLCASTERTVTPLFGSGTQLSVL.

The J gene is TRBJ2-5, the V gene TRBV5-4; a weak D match, TRBD2 (5 bases). CDR3 length equals 13 residues. V dropped 4 bases and J dropped 3 bases, with 10 bases sitting between them. Germline V lookup: CDR1 SGHNT, CDR2 YYREEE (reference sequence). This CDR3 is CASSKDGKETQYF. The CDR3 DNA reads as TGTGCCAGCAGCAAGGACGGGAAAGAGACCCAGTACTTC.

The chain uses TRBV20-1 and TRBJ1-6; 7 bases map to TRBD1. V shed 2 bases and J 1 base; nucleotides not matched to a gene: 2. This CDR3 contains 15 residues. The germline gives CDR1 DFQATT, CDR2 SNEGSKA (reference sequence). CDR3 sequence reads: CSARWGQSYNSPLHF. CDR3 sequence (DNA): TGCAGTGCTAGATGGGGACAGTCCTATAATTCACCCCTCCACTTT.

This clonotype was detected ten times or more. No DNA is shown, since the ends of the CDR3 on it are uncertain; the CDR3 is the one TCRdb lists. The chain uses TRBV24-1 and TRBJ2-2. CDR1 and CDR2 from the germline V gene are KGHDR and SFDVKD. The CDR3 totals 12 residues, both ends included. CDR3 loop: CATSFGAGELFF.

This sequence joins TRBV6-1 and TRBJ1-5, with D unclear. Trimming shortened V by 11 bases and J by 3 bases, and 14 bases separated the two germline ends. The CDR3 is made up of 13 amino acids. Germline assignment: CDR1 MNHNS and CDR2 SASEGT. The CDR3 region is CAPRCRSNQPQHF. Written as DNA, the CDR3 is TGTGCCCCCCGTTGTAGATCCAATCAGCCCCAGCATTTT.

In this sample, this clonotype turned up many times. The V and J genes are TRBV20-1 and TRBJ2-1; 8 bases agree with TRBD2. The CDR3 loop spans 15 amino acids. V shed 3 bases and J 5 bases; nucleotides not matched to a gene: 9. Germline CDR1 reads DFQATT; CDR2 reads SNEGSKA (reference sequence). CDR3 sequence reads: CSASPRLAPNNEQFF. CDR3 sequence (DNA): TGCAGTGCTAGCCCCCGACTAGCGCCAAACAATGAGCAGTTCTTC.

The rearrangement joins TRBV7-6 to TRBJ2-7, with 8 bases matching TRBD2. CDR3 length equals 15 residues. The V and J ends lost 3 bases and 7 bases, in that order; junction bases with no gene match: 11. CDR1 is SGHVS, CDR2 FNYEAQ, per germline. CDR3 coding DNA: TGTGCCAGCAGCTTGGACCCCGGGGGGGAGTATGAGCAGTACTTC. Its protein product is CASSLDPGGEYEQYF.

The chain carries TRBV4-1 and TRBJ1-4; D unresolved. The V end lost 0 bases, the J end lost 7 bases, and 9 bases lay between the germline ends. CDR1 and CDR2 from the germline V gene are MGHRA and YSYEKL. The CDR3 length is 14 residues. CDR3 nucleotide sequence: TGCGCCAGCAGCCAAGATCTAGAGTTTGAAAAACTGTTTTTT. This translates into CASSQDLEFEKLFF.

To note about this clonotype: The DNA is omitted, as the CDR3 cannot be located on it reliably, and the CDR3 follows TCRdb's listing. The chain joins TRBV19 to TRBJ2-2. Ends included, the CDR3 has 14 residues. Germline V gene data show CDR1 as LNHDA and CDR2 as SQIVND (reference sequence). CDR3 protein: CASSIGQYVGELFF.

This clonotype was seen ten or more times. The CDR3 ends on some other residue instead of the conserved phenylalanine or tryptophan, so this is likely a read error. The rearrangement links TRBV19 to TRBJ2-7; either TRBD1 or TRBD2 may fit D (6 bases each). The CDR3 runs 13 residues. V was shortened by 2 bases and J by 7 bases, with 12 bases between the two germline ends. Germline V gene data show CDR1 as LNHDA and CDR2 as SQIVND (reference sequence). CDR3 nucleotide sequence: TGTGCCAGTAGTATACAGGACAGCGGGGAGCAGTACCTC. Translation: CASSIQDSGEQYL.

The rearrangement joins TRBV24-1 to TRBJ1-6; no reliable D call. The germline V and J ends were trimmed by 5 bases and 8 bases, with 12 bases remaining between them. The V gene's germline CDR1 is KGHDR and CDR2 SFDVKD. The CDR3 consists of 14 residues. For the CDR3, the DNA is TGTGCCACCAGTGGGACGGCCTGGGATTCACCCCTCCACTTT. Protein product: CATSGTAWDSPLHF.

This clonotype has a count of ten or more. This rearrangement joins TRBV29-1 to TRBJ1-1; 9 nucleotides align to TRBD1. The germline CDR1 and CDR2 sequences are SQVTM and ANQGSEA. Unmatched junction bases numbered 4, after V lost 4 bases and J lost 4 bases. CDR3 size: 13 residues. The DNA of the CDR3 is TGCAGCGTTGTTGGGACAGGGTTCACTGAAGCTTTCTTT. Amino acids: CSVVGTGFTEAFF. The full variable domain, in which reference TRBV29-1 and TRBJ1-1 provide the parts outside the CDR3, is SAVISQKPSRDICQRGTSLTIQCQVDSQVTMMFWYRQQPGQSLTLIATANQGSEATYESGFVIDKFPISRPNLTFSTLTVSNMSPEDSSIYLCSVVGTGFTEAFFGQGTRLTVV.

V gene TRBV19 combines with J gene TRBJ1-2; 9 positions match TRBD1. Germline trimming cut 7 bases from V and 3 bases from J; bases unmatched to any gene: 6. Germline values: CDR1 LNHDA, CDR2 SQIVND (reference sequence). The length of the CDR3 is 14 residues. The CDR3 is CASKPDRGDYGYTF. For the CDR3, the DNA is TGTGCCAGTAAACCGGACAGGGGAGACTATGGCTACACCTTC.